The rows below give T cell receptor beta chains drawn from one sample of a study of shared T cell receptors in the human thymus. Here immunoSEQ multiplex PCR was the method, and the copy in TCRdb shows in-frame clones only, minus some. The table records over 65,000 clones, roughly 95% of them present only once. Specimen: thymocytes. Every receptor here comes from a human donor. CDR3s include the opening cysteine and the closing phenylalanine or tryptophan. A D gene is named only where the DNA matches it firmly. Size is stated for part of the rows, as once, few or many counts, or as a class when the clone is expanded.

NA	18	TRBV30	TRBJ2-6	NA	CAGKGRSRGPSGANVLTF	TGTGCCGGGAAAGGAAGAAGCAGAGGTCCCTCTGGGGCCAACGTCCTGACTTTC
NA	14	TRBV4-2	TRBJ2-7	NA	CASSQDGQPYEQYF	TGTGCCAGCAGCCAAGATGGGCAGCCCTACGAGCAGTACTTC
NA	12	TRBV28	TRBJ2-5	NA	CATGAGLETQYF	TGTGCCACGGGGGCAGGGCTGGAGACCCAGTACTTC
NA	17	TRBV7-3	TRBJ2-2	NA	CASSPSRGGRTAGELFF	TGTGCCAGCAGCCCCAGCCGTGGGGGCCGGACGGCCGGGGAGCTGTTTTTT
TRBD1	16	TRBV27	TRBJ1-4	NA	CASSLSRTGGNEKLFF	TGTGCCAGCAGTTTATCCCGGACAGGGGGAAATGAAAAACTGTTTTTT
TRBD1	13	TRBV29-1	TRBJ2-5	few	CSVNRGLRETQYF	TGCAGCGTAAACAGGGGGCTCCGGGAGACCCAGTACTTC
TRBD1	19	TRBV7-2	TRBJ1-2	NA	CASSIGTGGPNPGRYGYTF	TGTGCCAGCAGCATCGGGACAGGGGGCCCCAACCCGGGGCGCTATGGCTACACCTTC
TRBD1	14	TRBV5-1	TRBJ1-2	NA	CASSHGQGGYGYTF	TGCGCCAGCAGCCACGGACAGGGTGGCTATGGCTACACCTTC
NA	14	TRBV5-6	TRBJ1-2	NA	CASSLEFGHYGYTF	TGTGCCAGCAGCTTGGAATTCGGCCACTATGGCTACACCTTC
NA	14	TRBV5-6	TRBJ2-7	NA	CASSLFDRIYEQYF	TGTGCCAGCAGCTTGTTCGACAGAATCTACGAGCAGTACTTC
NA	18	TRBV7-2	TRBJ1-5	NA	CASSLESDRADSNQPQHF	TGTGCCAGCAGCTTAGAATCCGACCGGGCAGATAGCAATCAGCCCCAGCATTTT
NA	15	TRBV7-9	TRBJ2-3	NA	CASSLYPVSTDTQYF	TGTGCCAGCAGCTTATACCCAGTCAGCACAGATACGCAGTATTTT
NA	15	TRBV19	TRBJ2-3	NA	CASSIGGPSTDTQYF	TGTGCCAGTAGTATAGGTGGACCTAGCACAGATACGCAGTATTTT
NA	16	TRBV19	TRBJ1-1	once	CASSIVRRGMNTEAFF	TGTGCCAGTAGTATAGTACGGAGGGGCATGAACACTGAAGCTTTCTTT
NA	16	TRBV14	TRBJ2-3	NA	CASSQIDKGRTDTQYF	TGTGCCAGCAGCCAAATCGACAAGGGGAGGACAGATACGCAGTATTTT
NA	13	TRBV4-1	TRBJ2-7	NA	CASSPLIGYEQYF	TGCGCCAGCAGCCCCCTGATTGGCTACGAGCAGTACTTC
NA	15	TRBV25-1	TRBJ1-1	NA	CASSEGGKVNTEAFF	TGTGCCAGCAGTGAGGGGGGGAAGGTGAACACTGAAGCTTTCTTT
TRBD1	16	TRBV7-3	TRBJ2-2	NA	CASSLHRGQKTGELFF	TGTGCCAGCAGCTTACACAGGGGGCAAAAGACCGGGGAGCTGTTTTTT
TRBD1	14	TRBV29-1	TRBJ2-3	NA	CSVPRQGAEDTQYF	TGCAGCGTGCCCCGCCAGGGGGCTGAAGATACGCAGTATTTT
NA	19	TRBV7-2	TRBJ2-1	NA	CASSLGSRQGSQSHNEQFF	TGTGCCAGCAGCTTAGGGTCCCGGCAGGGGTCCCAATCGCACAATGAGCAGTTCTTC
TRBD1	18	TRBV18	TRBJ1-2	NA	CASSPPPPGTGGWYGYTF	TGTGCCAGCTCACCACCCCCCCCAGGGACAGGGGGCTGGTATGGCTACACCTTC
NA	18	TRBV4-3	TRBJ1-6	NA	CASSQGSQGARDNSPLHF	TGCGCCAGCAGCCAAGGTTCACAGGGCGCTCGGGATAATTCACCCCTCCACTTT
TRBD1	16	TRBV4-3	TRBJ2-2	NA	CASSARDRGFTGELFF	TGCGCCAGCAGCGCCCGGGACAGGGGGTTTACCGGGGAGCTGTTTTTT
NA	14	TRBV5-1	TRBJ2-3	NA	CASSWGHELHTQYF	TGCGCCAGCAGCTGGGGACATGAATTGCATACGCAGTATTTT
NA	19	TRBV15	TRBJ2-3	NA	CATSRDRRRGPEITDTQYF	TGTGCCACCAGCAGAGATCGGAGGCGGGGGCCAGAGATCACAGATACGCAGTATTTT
NA	16	TRBV4-3	TRBJ1-2	NA	CASSQESWGAPEGYTF	TGCGCCAGCAGCCAAGAGTCCTGGGGGGCTCCTGAGGGCTACACCTTC
TRBD1	15	TRBV19	TRBJ1-2	NA	CASSIDRDRGYGYTF	TGTGCCAGTAGTATAGATAGGGACAGGGGCTATGGCTACACCTTC
NA	16	TRBV29-1	TRBJ2-5	NA	CSGRNRERESQETQYF	TGCAGCGGCCGAAACCGGGAGAGGGAGTCCCAAGAGACCCAGTACTTC
NA	16	TRBV4-3	TRBJ1-6	NA	CASSQERDRYNSPLHF	TGCGCCAGCAGCCAAGAGCGGGACCGTTATAATTCACCCCTCCACTTT
NA	15	TRBV7-9	TRBJ1-1	NA	CASSLVSVGNTEAFF	TGTGCCAGCAGCTTAGTCTCCGTTGGGAACACTGAAGCTTTCTTT
NA	14	TRBV5-6	TRBJ2-7	NA	CASSLEVSSYEQYF	TGTGCCAGCAGCTTGGAGGTCAGCTCCTACGAGCAGTACTTC
NA	12	TRBV5-6	TRBJ2-7	NA	CASSRTAYEQYF	TGTGCCAGCAGCCGGACAGCCTACGAGCAGTACTTC
NA	19	TRBV27	TRBJ2-3	NA	CASSPISLDSPVNPDTQYF	TGTGCCAGCAGTCCGATCTCTTTGGACTCCCCGGTCAACCCAGATACGCAGTATTTT
NA	10	TRBV18	TRBJ2-1	NA	CASSNYEQFF	TGTGCCAGCTCGAATTATGAGCAGTTCTTC
TRBD2	17	TRBV18	TRBJ2-3	NA	CASSPMQRGTSTDTQYF	TGTGCCAGCTCACCAATGCAGCGGGGTACTAGCACAGATACGCAGTATTTT
NA	18	TRBV10-3	TRBJ1-5	once	CAISDLEPTVGRNQPQHF	TGTGCCATCAGTGATCTTGAACCGACAGTAGGTCGCAATCAGCCCCAGCATTTT
NA	16	TRBV4-2	TRBJ2-1	NA	CASSQDDPDRYNEQFF	TGTGCCAGCAGCCAAGATGATCCCGACAGATACAATGAGCAGTTCTTC
NA	17	TRBV4-3	TRBJ1-1	NA	CASSQDVRGPQLLEAFF	TGCGCCAGCAGCCAAGATGTCAGGGGTCCCCAACTCCTTGAAGCTTTCTTT
TRBD1	14	TRBV27	TRBJ2-7	once	CASSYGQGSYEQYF	TGTGCCAGCAGTTATGGACAGGGCTCCTACGAGCAGTACTTC
TRBD1	14	TRBV5-5	TRBJ1-5	NA	CASSGTDSNQPQHF	TGTGCCAGCAGCGGGACAGATAGCAATCAGCCCCAGCATTTT
NA	14	TRBV10-2	TRBJ2-1	NA	CASSAADRHNEQFF	TGCGCCAGCAGTGCTGCGGACCGGCACAATGAGCAGTTCTTC
TRBD1	16	TRBV4-3	TRBJ2-7	NA	CASSPDRGLHSYEQYF	TGCGCCAGCAGCCCCGACAGGGGGCTCCACTCCTACGAGCAGTACTTC
NA	16	TRBV5-5	TRBJ2-2	NA	CASSFVTDRITGELFF	TGTGCCAGCAGCTTCGTTACTGATCGTATCACCGGGGAGCTGTTTTTT
NA	13	TRBV2	TRBJ1-1	once	CASSAGWDTEAFF	TGTGCCAGCAGTGCAGGGTGGGACACTGAAGCTTTCTTT
TRBD1	19	TRBV7-3	TRBJ2-5	NA	CASSLTLGFMGQEKETQYF	TGTGCCAGCAGCTTAACATTAGGATTCATGGGACAGGAAAAAGAGACCCAGTACTTC
NA	18	TRBV4-3	TRBJ2-1	NA	CASSQTPTGILRDNEQFF	TGCGCCAGCAGCCAAACCCCTACCGGGATCCTGAGGGACAATGAGCAGTTCTTC
TRBD1	15	TRBV5-6	TRBJ1-5	NA	CASSPGTGWNQPQHF	TGTGCCAGCAGCCCCGGGACAGGGTGGAATCAGCCCCAGCATTTT
TRBD1	16	TRBV15	TRBJ1-2	NA	CATSRDRSQGACGYTF	TGTGCCACCAGCAGAGATCGGTCCCAGGGGGCCTGTGGCTACACCTTC
NA	14	TRBV27	TRBJ2-7	NA	CASNADGGSDEQYF	TGTGCCAGCAACGCCGACGGGGGTAGCGACGAGCAGTACTTC
NA	18	TRBV5-1	TRBJ1-4	NA	CASSLGQGLKGLDEKLFF	TGCGCCAGCAGCTTGGGGCAGGGACTGAAGGGTCTGGATGAAAAACTGTTTTTT
NA	14	TRBV12-5	TRBJ1-1	NA	CASGSGRTNTEAFF	TGTGCTAGTGGTTCGGGACGGACAAACACTGAAGCTTTCTTT
TRBD1	19	TRBV19	TRBJ1-4	NA	CASSSKPGQRRATNEKLFF	TGTGCCAGTAGTTCGAAACCGGGACAGCGTCGAGCAACTAATGAAAAACTGTTTTTT
NA	16	TRBV19	TRBJ1-5	NA	CASSTRTGGSNQPQHF	TGTGCCAGTAGTACCCGGACGGGTGGAAGCAATCAGCCCCAGCATTTT
NA	13	TRBV30	TRBJ1-3	NA	CAWSGSSGNTIYF	TGTGCCTGGAGTGGTAGCTCTGGAAACACCATATATTTT
NA	15	TRBV19	TRBJ1-5	NA	CASSIDGGSNQPQHF	TGTGCCAGTAGTATTGATGGGGGAAGCAATCAGCCCCAGCATTTT
NA	13	TRBV27	TRBJ1-5	NA	CASSLSPRQPQHF	TGTGCCAGCAGTTTATCCCCCCGTCAGCCCCAGCATTTT
NA	15	TRBV7-3	TRBJ2-5	NA	CASSFLLAEGETQYF	TGTGCCAGCAGCTTCCTTCTAGCCGAAGGGGAGACCCAGTACTTC
NA	17	TRBV12-5	TRBJ1-3	NA	CASGLVDIVRRGNTIYF	TGTGCTAGTGGTTTGGTAGATATAGTTCGGCGAGGAAACACCATATATTTT